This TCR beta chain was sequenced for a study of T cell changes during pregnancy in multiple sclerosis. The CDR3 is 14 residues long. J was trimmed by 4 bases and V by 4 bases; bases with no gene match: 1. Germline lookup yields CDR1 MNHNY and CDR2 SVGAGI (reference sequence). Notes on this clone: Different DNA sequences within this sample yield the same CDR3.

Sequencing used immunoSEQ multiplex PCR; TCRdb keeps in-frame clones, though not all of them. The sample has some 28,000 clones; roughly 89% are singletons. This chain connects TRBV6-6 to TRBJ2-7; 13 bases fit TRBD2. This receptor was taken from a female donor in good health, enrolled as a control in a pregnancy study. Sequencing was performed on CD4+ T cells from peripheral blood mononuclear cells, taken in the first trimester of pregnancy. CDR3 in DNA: TGTGCCAGCAGTTTGACTAGCGGGAGGTACGAGCAGTACTTC. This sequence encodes CASSLTSGRYEQYF.